This T cell receptor (beta chain) was captured in a study of blood T cell repertoires in COVID-19. Background on the study: The origin of the acute and convalescent COVID-19 samples was the United States, Italy and Spain. T cells, B-cell-depleted T cells, or PBMCs provided the cDNA or gDNA that served as material.

CDR3 length: 13 residues. CDR1 and CDR2 from the germline V gene are KGHDR and SFDVKD. V lost 9 bases, J lost 2 bases, and 11 bases lay in between. Under the authors' procedure: Estimated nucleated cell counts came from reference gene primer amplification. Data came from immunoSEQ multiplex PCR; TCRdb stores just in-frame clones and leaves some out. Clone size and the V and J calls come from that table; the DNA yielded D and trimming. The profile shows roughly 150,000 clones, 81% of them singletons. This rearrangement joins TRBV24-1 to TRBJ2-3; D is possibly TRBD1 (5 bases). This receptor was identified in a man aged 60 to 75 with active or convalescent COVID-19. The sequencing input was peripheral blood. DNA for the CDR3: TGTGCCACCGACGCAGGGTACACAGATACGCAGTATTTT. As protein: CATDAGYTDTQYF.